The rows below give T cell receptor beta chains drawn from one sample of a study of shared clonotypes between healthy human individuals. This table comes from immunoSEQ multiplex PCR, and its TCRdb copy is limited to in-frame clones, with some not included. The sample has around 2.5 million clones, approximately 94% seen once. Sequenced: naive CD4+ T cells from PBMCs. These receptors all stem from a man younger than 35 in good health. Some clones in this sample may be carry-over from other donors' samples. CDR3s leave out the opening cysteine and the closing phenylalanine or tryptophan. Rows may omit the clone size; those that give it use once, few, many or a size class.

TRBV6-5,TRBJ1-1,-,ASSYDRGATEAF
TRBV4-1,TRBJ1-5,-,ASSRQGNDNQPQH
TRBV15,TRBJ2-7,-,ATSRYKTTQSSYEQY
TRBV7-9,TRBJ2-1,-,ASSLGAAGARDEQF
TRBV19,TRBJ2-1,-,ASISRLADSYNEQF
TRBV27,TRBJ1-2,-,ASSPRGSGGYT
TRBV5-1,TRBJ2-5,-,ASSLQGQGQETQY
TRBV6-6,TRBJ1-3,-,ASRDQTHTGNTIY
TRBV28,TRBJ1-2,once,ASRGGTSGYGYT
TRBV5-6,TRBJ2-1,-,ASSTVLGPGTRDEQF
TRBV4-1,TRBJ2-4,once,ASSQGNRQGVAKNIQY
TRBV4-3,TRBJ2-2,-,ASSTGQTNTGELF
TRBV29-1,TRBJ1-3,-,SVGPGTTGGNTIY
TRBV12-5,TRBJ2-3,-,ASGLSGTDTQY
TRBV2,TRBJ1-6,-,ASRGGQGGMGSPLH
TRBV5-4,TRBJ2-7,-,ASSHFGGQVYEQY
TRBV28,TRBJ2-1,-,ASAGNAYNEQF